This T cell receptor beta chain was observed in a study of shared clonotypes between healthy human individuals. General study results and limits: Depth of sequencing was expected to influence donor clonotype sharing.

Germline values: CDR1 SGHNT, CDR2 YENEEA. The V gene lost 4 bases and the J gene lost 4 bases, with 10 bases spanning the gap. This CDR3 comprises 14 residues. Concerning this clone itself: Its target is not known.

Data came from immunoSEQ multiplex PCR; TCRdb stores just in-frame clones and leaves some out. The top ten hold approximately 0.06% of the sample, which has about 520,000 clones, more than 95% seen once. The TCR comes from a woman under 40 in good health. The rearrangement links TRBV11-3 to TRBJ2-2; D might be TRBD1 (5 bases). Sequencing used naive CD4+ T cells sorted from blood. Subset of the sample: CD45RA+ positively selected. The CDR3, as DNA: TGTGCCAGCAGCTCGCTTACAGGCACCGGGGAGCTGTTTTTT. It codes for CASSSLTGTGELFF.